The text below deals with one TCR beta chain. Unique molecular identifiers were built into the TCRbeta library. Each CDR3 protein is one row after TCRdb ran MiXCR on the PCR reads. Of 490,000 or so distinct CDR3 sequences listed, about an eighth are singletons. There are 13 residues in the CDR3. After removal of 4 bases from V and 2 bases from J, the junction contained 3 bases not matched to a gene. Germline CDR1 SQVTM, CDR2 ANQGSEA. The data stem from a study of T-cell reconstitution after alpha-beta-depleted transplantation in children. The chain carries TRBV29-1 and TRBJ1-1, with 8 bases matching TRBD1. The TCR sequence derives from a human donor who donated a stem cell graft to a child with combined immunodeficiency. The sequenced sample was PBMCs from the stem cell graft donor, obtained from the stem cell graft. As DNA, the CDR3 is TGCAGCGTTGCACAGGGGGGAAACACTGAAGCTTTCTTT. This sequence encodes CSVAQGGNTEAFF.